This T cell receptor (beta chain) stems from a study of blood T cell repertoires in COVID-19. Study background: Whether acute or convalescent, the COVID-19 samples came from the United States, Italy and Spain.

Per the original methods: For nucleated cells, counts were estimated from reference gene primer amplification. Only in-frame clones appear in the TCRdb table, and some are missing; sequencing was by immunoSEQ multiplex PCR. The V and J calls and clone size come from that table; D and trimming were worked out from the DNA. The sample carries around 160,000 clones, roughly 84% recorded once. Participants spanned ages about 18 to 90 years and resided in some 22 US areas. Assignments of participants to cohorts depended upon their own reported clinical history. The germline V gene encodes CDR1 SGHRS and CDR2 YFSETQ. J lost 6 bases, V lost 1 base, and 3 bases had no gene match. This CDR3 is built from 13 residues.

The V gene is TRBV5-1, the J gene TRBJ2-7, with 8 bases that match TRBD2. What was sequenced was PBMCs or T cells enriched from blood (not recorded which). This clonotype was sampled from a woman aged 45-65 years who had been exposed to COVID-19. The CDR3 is CASSLSLAGEQYF. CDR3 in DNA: TGCGCCAGCAGCTTGAGTCTAGCGGGCGAGCAGTACTTC.